The 22 T cell receptor beta chains below come from one sample, sequenced in a study of blood T cell repertoires in COVID-19. The table came from immunoSEQ multiplex PCR; TCRdb's copy has only in-frame clones and leaves some out. The data hold approximately 83,000 clones, with around 81% observed a single time. The sample consisted of peripheral blood. These receptors originate from a man aged 50-60 years with acute or convalescent COVID-19.

This clone appeared a single time. The V call is TRBV12-3 or TRBV12-4, the J call TRBJ1-1; D perhaps matches TRBD1 (6 bases). Trimming took off 6 bases at V and 3 bases at J, with 11 bases between the two ends. This CDR3 comprises 13 residues. The CDR3 reads CASSLTGHTEAFF. CDR3 DNA sequence: TGTGCCAGCAGCCTAACAGGGCACACTGAAGCTTTCTTT.

The rearrangement uses TRBV7-2 and TRBJ1-2; maybe TRBD1 (5 bases). This CDR3 region has 13 residues. Germline CDR1 and CDR2: SGHTA and FQGNSA. V lost 6 bases, J lost 8 bases, and 16 bases lay in between. The CDR3 sequence: CASSFDRFEGYTF. The CDR3 DNA reads as TGTGCCAGCAGTTTCGACAGATTTGAAGGCTACACCTTC.

The V gene is TRBV29-1, the J gene TRBJ1-3, with TRBD1 matching over 8 bases. Looked up from germline, CDR1 is SQVTM and CDR2 is ANQGSEA. The CDR3 extends over 14 amino acids. With 6 bases clipped from V and 2 bases from J, the junction kept 6 bases outside the gene matches. The CDR3 DNA is TGCAGCGTAGAACTACAGGGGGCTGGAAACACCATATATTTT. This encodes CSVELQGAGNTIYF.

J is TRBJ2-1 and V is TRBV7-8; 11 bases align to TRBD2. CDR3 size: 15 residues. J was trimmed by 5 bases and V by 6 bases; bases with no gene match: 6. Germline V CDR1 and CDR2: SGHVS, FQNEAQ. CDR3 region: CASRGSGRVDNEQFF. The CDR3 nucleotides read TGTGCCAGCAGGGGTAGCGGGAGGGTAGACAATGAGCAGTTCTTC.

The chain carries TRBV28 and TRBJ1-4; D unresolved. CDR1 is MDHEN and CDR2 is SYDVKM in the germline V gene. V lost 3 bases to trimming and J lost 4 bases, with 9 bases between them. CDR3 length: 14 residues. CDR3 amino acids: CASSFPQDNEKLFF. The CDR3 nucleotides are TGTGCCAGCAGTTTTCCCCAGGATAATGAAAAACTGTTTTTT.

The chain has TRBV11-2 and TRBJ1-4; 7 bases are shared with TRBD1. The J segment lost 7 bases and the V segment lost 0 bases, leaving 5 bases of the junction unmatched. Germline loops: CDR1 SGHAT, CDR2 FQNNGV. This CDR3 has 15 amino acids. The CDR3 coding sequence is TGTGCCAGCAGCTTAGACGGACAGGCGGGTGAAAAACTGTTTTTT. It translates to CASSLDGQAGEKLFF.

The sample holds one count of this clone. This chain links TRBV18 with TRBJ2-5; a weak D match, TRBD1 (7 bases). The germline V gene has CDR1 KGHSH and CDR2 LQKENI. CDR3 length equals 13 residues. The V end was cut by 4 bases, the J end by 5 bases, with 11 bases between. CDR3 protein: CASSLQGRETQYF. The CDR3 DNA follows: TGTGCCAGCTCACTACAGGGGAGGGAGACCCAGTACTTC.

This chain uses TRBV4-3 with TRBJ2-1; maybe TRBD2 (5 bases). The CDR3 has 14 residues. In germline, CDR1 is LGHNA, CDR2 YSLEER. Trimming cost V 4 bases and J 4 bases, with 11 bases left between them. CDR3 DNA: TGCGCCAGCAGCCCCCGGGAAGCATACAATGAGCAGTTCTTC. This codes for CASSPREAYNEQFF.

The chain couples TRBV30 to TRBJ2-7; unclear D gene. Germline V gene sequence: CDR1 GTSNPN, CDR2 SVGIG (reference sequence). The length of the CDR3 is 11 residues. V was cut by 3 bases and J by 3 bases, with 6 bases left in between. CDR3 residues: CAWSQNYEQYF. DNA for the CDR3: TGTGCCTGGAGCCAAAACTACGAGCAGTACTTC.

J is TRBJ2-1 and V is TRBV7-9, with a weak D call TRBD2 (6 bases). The CDR3 loop spans 14 amino acids. Trimming stripped 5 bases from V and 3 bases from J, with 11 bases between. Germline V gene sequence: CDR1 SEHNR, CDR2 FQNEAQ (reference sequence). The CDR3 bases are TGTGCCAGCAGCCGAAGGACTATCTACAATGAGCAGTTCTTC. Residues: CASSRRTIYNEQFF. The full variable domain, completed using reference TRBV7-9 and TRBJ2-1, is DTGVSQNPRHKITKRGQNVTFRCDPISEHNRLYWYRQTLGQGPEFLTYFQNEAQLEKSRLLSDRFSAERPKGSFSTLEIQRTEQGDSAMYLCASSRRTIYNEQFFGPGTRLTVL.

The chain is built from TRBV27 and TRBJ1-1, with D possibly being TRBD1 (5 bases). Germline CDR1 and CDR2: MNHEY and SMNVEV (reference sequence). The germline V and J ends were trimmed by 1 base and 5 bases, with 11 bases remaining between them. This CDR3 comprises 14 residues. DNA of the CDR3: TGTGCCAGCAGTTTATTAGACAGCGGGACTGAAGCTTTCTTT. As protein: CASSLLDSGTEAFF.

The rearrangement links TRBV4-3 to TRBJ2-1; 14 bases map to TRBD2. Trimming removed 2 bases from V and 7 bases from J; junction bases left unmatched: 4. CDR3 length equals 16 residues. In germline, CDR1 is LGHNA, CDR2 YSLEER. The CDR3, as DNA: TGCGCCAGCAGCCAAACCGGGACTAGCGGGAGAAATGAGCAGTTCTTC. Amino acids: CASSQTGTSGRNEQFF.

The chain recombines TRBV5-1 with TRBJ1-2; TRBD1 might be the D (6 bases). Germline V gene sequence: CDR1 SGHRS, CDR2 YFSETQ. The CDR3 consists of 14 residues. The germline V and J ends were trimmed by 4 bases and 4 bases, with 14 bases remaining between them. CDR3 sequence: CASSIQGFGYGYTF. CDR3 nucleotide sequence: TGCGCCAGCAGCATACAGGGTTTTGGCTATGGCTACACCTTC.

V gene TRBV11-2 combines with J gene TRBJ2-5; 11 bases line up with TRBD2. Germline V lookup: CDR1 SGHAT, CDR2 FQNNGV. Germline trimming cut 3 bases from V and 4 bases from J; bases unmatched to any gene: 4. This CDR3 comprises 15 residues. The DNA for the CDR3 is TGTGCCAGCAGCTTCGGTAGCGGGGGGGGAGAGACCCAGTACTTC. Its protein product is CASSFGSGGGETQYF.

J is TRBJ2-2 and V is TRBV2, with 7 bases identical to TRBD1. Germline lookup yields CDR1 SNHLY and CDR2 FYNNEI. The CDR3 extends over 16 amino acids. Trimming cost V 1 base and J 3 bases; bases outside gene matches: 5. The CDR3 sequence: CASSEGVGTDTGELFF. The CDR3 nucleotides read TGTGCCAGCAGTGAAGGGGTTGGGACAGACACCGGGGAGCTGTTTTTT.

This clone was counted between two and nine times. The chain couples TRBV20-1 to TRBJ2-2; D is unclear. CDR3 length: 14 amino acids. Trimming removed 3 bases at V and 6 bases at J, with 14 bases between. Germline CDR1 is DFQATT and CDR2 is SNEGSKA (reference sequence). The CDR3: CSASTPRFAGELFF. The CDR3 DNA is TGCAGTGCTAGTACCCCTAGGTTTGCCGGGGAGCTGTTTTTT.

This clone was detected a few times. V gene TRBV30 combines with J gene TRBJ1-5; 9 nucleotides line up with TRBD1. The CDR3 is made up of 16 amino acids. With 0 bases clipped from V and 6 bases from J, the junction kept 9 bases outside the gene matches. Germline CDR1 reads GTSNPN; CDR2 reads SVGIG (reference sequence). In DNA form, the CDR3 reads TGTGCCTGGAGTGTAATGGGCGGACAGGGGCGTCAGCCCCAGCATTTT. Translated: CAWSVMGGQGRQPQHF.

V usage is TRBV5-6 and J usage is TRBJ2-3; D is possibly TRBD1 (5 bases). Trimming took 1 base from V and 0 from J, leaving 9 bases between them. The V gene's germline CDR1 is SGHDT and CDR2 YYEEEE. This CDR3 has 15 residues. This chain's CDR3 is CASSLRAGSTDTQYF. CDR3 DNA: TGTGCCAGCAGCTTGCGGGCAGGGAGCACAGATACGCAGTATTTT.

The chain uses TRBV28 and TRBJ2-1, with 8 nucleotides matching TRBD2. The J segment lost 5 bases and the V segment lost 3 bases, leaving 3 bases of the junction unmatched. Germline lookup yields CDR1 MDHEN and CDR2 SYDVKM. This CDR3 is 14 amino acids long. This chain's CDR3 is CASSFSGINNEQFF. Written as DNA, the CDR3 is TGTGCCAGCAGTTTTAGCGGGATAAACAATGAGCAGTTCTTC.

The chain combines TRBV5-1 with TRBJ1-2; D possibly corresponds to TRBD1 (6 bases). Looked up from germline, CDR1 is SGHRS and CDR2 is YFSETQ. V was pared by 0 bases and J by 8 bases, with 11 bases between. This CDR3 comprises 13 residues. This CDR3 is CASSLEQGRGYTF. CDR3 nucleotides: TGCGCCAGCAGCTTGGAACAGGGCAGGGGCTACACCTTC.

V and J are TRBV7-3 and TRBJ2-5; 7 nucleotides agree with TRBD1. V shed 5 bases, J shed 5 bases, and the junction held 5 bases outside the gene matches. The CDR3 consists of 13 residues. Germline V gene lookup returns CDR1 SGHTA and CDR2 FQGTGA. The CDR3 region has the DNA TGTGCCAGCAGCACGGGACAGAGCGAGACCCAGTACTTC. It specifies CASSTGQSETQYF.

This clone was counted once. The J gene is TRBJ2-3, the V gene TRBV29-1, with 14 bases fitting TRBD2. The CDR3 extends over 17 amino acids. J gave up 5 bases and V 1 base, and 8 bases lay outside the gene matches. The V gene's germline CDR1 is SQVTM and CDR2 ANQGSEA. CDR3 coding DNA: TGCAGCGTTGAAGGAATTGGACTAGCGGGGGGAGGAGATACGCAGTATTTT. Protein: CSVEGIGLAGGGDTQYF.